The source of this TCR beta chain is a study of T cell responses to AZD1222 COVID-19 vaccine. Study-level findings and limits: Across spike, vaccine-associated CD4 TCRs were found, dominant at 160-218 and 743-854. The study sampled repertoires only after the peak T cell response. Seropositive AZD1222 recipients at baseline numbered only 6 or 7.

A note on this clone: Its antigen is not known.

The table came from immunoSEQ multiplex PCR; TCRdb's copy has only in-frame clones and leaves some out. Here the sample spans 100,000 to 150,000 clones, approximately 93% being singletons. The germline V and J ends were trimmed by 0 bases and 4 bases, with 7 bases remaining between them. The CDR3 runs 13 residues. Germline V gives CDR1 MNHEY, CDR2 SVGAGI. The TCR originated in an adult in good health. Sequencing used peripheral blood, obtained on day 0 of AZD1222 vaccination. V is TRBV6-5 and J is TRBJ2-7; D uncertain. The DNA of the CDR3 is TGTGCCAGCAGTTACTCGTGGAGTTACGAGCAGTACTTC. Translation: CASSYSWSYEQYF.